What follows are 22 T cell receptor beta chains derived from one specimen sequenced in a study of blood T cell repertoires in COVID-19 (dated by TCRdb to 2018 to 2021). Libraries were prepared through the immunoSEQ multiplex PCR assay. Drawn from immuneACCESS, this table holds only the in-frame rearrangements with V and J called that TCRdb kept. Clones are partly lost; checked studies trace under half to an unresolved V gene and leave the rest unexplained. Across this sample there are about 130,000 clones, with around 73% seen only once. The top ten clones comprise approximately 6% of the sample. Sequenced: PBMCs or T cells enriched from blood (not recorded which). Receptors were obtained from a woman aged 45-59 years who had recovered from COVID-19.

The chain joins TRBV6-5 to TRBJ2-2; D is uncertain. V was pared by 5 bases and J by 4 bases, with 11 bases between. CDR3 size: 14 residues. Germline assignment: CDR1 MNHEY and CDR2 SVGAGI. The CDR3 region has the DNA TGTGCCAGCAGTCCGAACAGTGGCACCGGGGAGCTGTTTTTT. It specifies CASSPNSGTGELFF.

This chain links TRBV29-1 with TRBJ2-6; D is unresolved. Trimming took 6 bases from V and 0 from J, leaving 18 bases between them. There are 17 residues in the CDR3. Germline loops: CDR1 SQVTM, CDR2 ANQGSEA. CDR3 nucleotide sequence: TGCAGCGTGGTTTTTGAAGCCTCAGGCTCTGGGGCCAACGTCCTGACTTTC. Its protein product is CSVVFEASGSGANVLTF.

The genes are TRBV30 and TRBJ1-4; 8 nucleotides agree with TRBD1. V was pared by 4 bases and J by 2 bases, with 3 bases of the junction left unmatched. Germline V gives CDR1 GTSNPN, CDR2 SVGIG (reference sequence). The CDR3 has 14 residues. CDR3 DNA sequence: TGTGCCTGGATTAACAGGGGGACTAATGAAAAACTGTTTTTT. Its protein is CAWINRGTNEKLFF.

This rearrangement joins TRBV2 to TRBJ1-1, with D tentatively TRBD1 (5 bases). Trimming took 4 bases from V and 3 from J, leaving 12 bases between them. Germline lookup yields CDR1 SNHLY and CDR2 FYNNEI. The CDR3 has 14 amino acids. DNA of the CDR3: TGTGCCAGCAGTGGGCCCCAGGGCCACACTGAAGCTTTCTTT. Its translation is CASSGPQGHTEAFF.

The chain joins TRBV28 to TRBJ1-2; 7 bases align to TRBD1. Losses at the gene ends were 4 bases for V and 7 bases for J; bases not matched to a gene: 9. The germline CDR1 and CDR2 sequences are MDHEN and SYDVKM. This CDR3 has 14 amino acids. In nucleotides, the CDR3 is TGTGCCAGCAGTTCAGGGACAGCAATTCCTGGCTACACCTTC. This codes for CASSSGTAIPGYTF.

This clone has more than one count but fewer than ten. The chain couples TRBV5-4 to TRBJ1-3; 9 bases map to TRBD1. Germline-derived CDR1 and CDR2 are SGHNT and YYREEE (reference sequence). The trim removed 4 bases at V and 4 bases at J, leaving 6 bases unmatched. This CDR3 comprises 15 residues. The CDR3 loop reads CASSTGQGHGNTIYF. The CDR3 region has the DNA TGTGCCAGCAGCACAGGACAGGGGCACGGAAACACCATATATTTT.

The CDR3 DNA reads TGCGCCAGCAGCCAAGATGTCGTCCGTGGAAACACCATATATTTT. It encodes CASSQDVVRGNTIYF. The V gene is TRBV4-1, the J gene TRBJ1-3, with D hard to call. V was cut by 0 bases and J by 3 bases, with 9 bases left in between. Germline values: CDR1 MGHRA, CDR2 YSYEKL. The CDR3 is 15 amino acids.

This clone occurred a few times. The chain has TRBV5-1 and TRBJ1-3; D perhaps matches TRBD1 (6 bases). The ends were cut back, 6 bases at V and 0 bases at J, with 10 bases in the middle. CDR3 size: 14 residues. Germline loops: CDR1 SGHRS, CDR2 YFSETQ. The CDR3 here is CASTDSNSGNTIYF. The CDR3, as DNA: TGCGCCAGCACGGACAGTAACTCTGGAAACACCATATATTTT. The complete variable domain, with remaining parts taken from reference TRBV5-1 and TRBJ1-3, reads KAGVTQTPRYLIKTRGQQVTLSCSPISGHRSVSWYQQTPGQGLQFLFEYFSETQRNKGNFPGRFSGRQFSNSRSEMNVSTLELGDSALYLCASTDSNSGNTIYFGEGSWLTVV.

This chain uses TRBV6-5 with TRBJ2-2, with 7 bases lining up with TRBD1. CDR1 is MNHEY and CDR2 is SVGAGI in the germline V gene. This CDR3 comprises 14 residues. J gave up 6 bases and V 5 bases, and 6 bases lay outside the gene matches. This CDR3 reads CASSRTTGPGELFF. The CDR3 nucleotides read TGTGCCAGCAGTCGGACGACAGGGCCCGGGGAGCTGTTTTTT.

V gene TRBV14 combines with J gene TRBJ1-4; TRBD1 matches 8 bases. The V segment lost 4 bases and the J segment 0 bases; nucleotides outside the gene matches: 4. The germline V gene has CDR1 SGHDN and CDR2 FVKESK. The CDR3 contains 16 residues. The CDR3 here is CASSRTGTATNEKLFF. The DNA of the CDR3 is TGTGCCAGCAGCCGGACAGGGACAGCAACTAATGAAAAACTGTTTTTT. Supplemented by reference TRBV14 and TRBJ1-4, the full variable domain reads EAGVTQFPSHSVIEKGQTVTLRCDPISGHDNLYWYRRVMGKEIKFLLHFVKESKQDESGMPNNRFLAERTGGTYSTLKVQPAELEDSGVYFCASSRTGTATNEKLFFGSGTQLSVL.

This clone was seen more than once but under ten times. The chain combines TRBV10-2 with TRBJ1-3; D gene uncertain. The CDR3 runs 14 residues. Germline V CDR1 and CDR2: WSHSY, SAAADI. Trimming took off 0 bases at V and 7 bases at J, with 10 bases between the two ends. The CDR3 protein is CASSESTWENTIYF. The CDR3 DNA reads as TGCGCCAGCAGTGAGTCGACCTGGGAGAACACCATATATTTT.

This clone came up a few times. The chain uses TRBV15 and TRBJ1-2; 9 bases align to TRBD1. V gave up 8 bases and J gave up 8 bases; unmatched junction bases: 9. The CDR3 runs 13 residues. CDR1 LNHNV and CDR2 YYDKDF come from the germline V gene (reference sequence). The chain's CDR3 is CATRPGQGDGYTF. As DNA, the CDR3 is TGTGCCACCCGCCCGGGACAGGGCGACGGCTACACCTTC.

This chain joins TRBV15 and TRBJ1-2; D uncertain. Trimming pared 0 bases from V and 2 bases from J, leaving 7 bases between. Germline V gene data show CDR1 as LNHNV and CDR2 as YYDKDF (reference sequence). The CDR3 consists of 14 residues. The CDR3 bases are TGTGCCACCAGCAGAGATCGGAGGAACTATGGCTACACCTTC. Translating gives CATSRDRRNYGYTF.

This chain links TRBV2 with TRBJ2-7; maybe TRBD1 (5 bases). The germline gives CDR1 SNHLY, CDR2 FYNNEI. V was pared by 4 bases and J by 3 bases, with 7 bases between. This CDR3 is 12 amino acids long. The DNA of the CDR3 is TGTGCCAGCAGTGCCCAGGGCTACGAGCAGTACGTC. It encodes CASSAQGYEQYV.

This clone was counted at least ten times. The genes are TRBV16 and TRBJ1-3, with a possible D match to TRBD1 (6 bases). The CDR3 loop spans 15 amino acids. V dropped 3 bases and J dropped 4 bases, with 13 bases sitting between them. Per germline, CDR1 KGHSY and CDR2 FQNENV. The CDR3 is CASSHPGASGNTIYF. The CDR3 region has the DNA TGTGCCAGCAGCCACCCAGGGGCGTCGGGAAACACCATATATTTT. The full variable domain, rest sourced from reference TRBV16 and TRBJ1-3, is GEEVAQTPKHLVRGEGQKAKLYCAPIKGHSYVFWYQQVLKNEFKFLISFQNENVFDETGMPKERFSAKCLPNSPCSLEIQATKLEDSAVYFCASSHPGASGNTIYFGEGSWLTVV.

The J gene is TRBJ2-5, the V gene TRBV15; D is possibly TRBD2 (5 bases). The germline CDR1 and CDR2 sequences are LNHNV and YYDKDF (reference sequence). This CDR3 spans 13 amino acids. The V gene lost 5 bases and the J gene lost 4 bases, with 11 bases spanning the gap. The DNA of the CDR3 is TGTGCCACCAGCCCCCGGACTGTAGAGACCCAGTACTTC. Amino acid sequence: CATSPRTVETQYF.

V is TRBV28 and J is TRBJ1-2; unclear D gene. The germline V and J ends were trimmed by 6 bases and 1 base, with 12 bases remaining between them. The CDR3 length is 14 residues. The germline V gene encodes CDR1 MDHEN and CDR2 SYDVKM. The CDR3 sequence: CASSFGLFNYGYTF. In DNA form, the CDR3 reads TGTGCCAGCAGCTTTGGACTGTTTAACTATGGCTACACCTTC.

V usage is TRBV15 and J usage is TRBJ1-5, with 7 bases fitting TRBD1. V shed 2 bases and J 2 bases; nucleotides not matched to a gene: 6. The CDR3 loop spans 16 amino acids. Germline V gene sequence: CDR1 LNHNV, CDR2 YYDKDF (reference sequence). The CDR3 region is CATSRRQGKGNQPQHF. The CDR3, as DNA: TGTGCCACCAGCAGAAGACAGGGAAAAGGCAATCAGCCCCAGCATTTT.

The rearrangement joins TRBV28 to TRBJ1-3; D might be TRBD1 (6 bases). V gave up 6 bases and J gave up 2 bases, with 11 bases separating them. The CDR3 is made up of 14 amino acids. Germline CDR1 reads MDHEN; CDR2 reads SYDVKM. CDR3 sequence: CASSWRGPGNTIYF. CDR3 coding DNA: TGTGCCAGCAGCTGGCGGGGGCCTGGAAACACCATATATTTT. Using reference TRBV28 and TRBJ1-3 for the parts outside the CDR3, the full variable domain is DVKVTQSSRYLVKRTGEKVFLECVQDMDHENMFWYRQDPGLGLRLIYFSYDVKMKEKGDIPEGYSVSREKKERFSLILESASTNQTSMYLCASSWRGPGNTIYFGEGSWLTVV.

The genes are TRBV7-2 and TRBJ2-1, with 9 nucleotides matching TRBD2. The CDR3 is made up of 15 amino acids. Unmatched junction bases numbered 4, after V lost 3 bases and J lost 4 bases. Germline V gene sequence: CDR1 SGHTA, CDR2 FQGNSA. CDR3 sequence: CASSFLAGIYNEQFF. CDR3 DNA: TGTGCCAGCAGCTTTCTAGCGGGGATATACAATGAGCAGTTCTTC.

The gene calls are TRBV5-1 and TRBJ2-3; 12 bases are shared with TRBD2. Germline assignment: CDR1 SGHRS and CDR2 YFSETQ. This CDR3 spans 17 amino acids. V was pared by 4 bases and J by 5 bases, with 11 bases of the junction left unmatched. CDR3 coding DNA: TGCGCCAGCAGCGGTCTAGCGGGGGGGCGTTCAATAGATACGCAGTATTTT. Its protein product is CASSGLAGGRSIDTQYF. The whole variable domain, filled in from reference TRBV5-1 and TRBJ2-3, reads KAGVTQTPRYLIKTRGQQVTLSCSPISGHRSVSWYQQTPGQGLQFLFEYFSETQRNKGNFPGRFSGRQFSNSRSEMNVSTLELGDSALYLCASSGLAGGRSIDTQYFGPGTRLTVL.

This clone appeared a few times. The V call is TRBV10-3, the J call TRBJ1-1, with D perhaps matching TRBD1 (5 bases). Germline assignment: CDR1 ENHRY and CDR2 SYGVKD. V was pared by 4 bases and J by 6 bases, with 18 bases between. CDR3 length equals 15 residues. The CDR3 sequence is CAISGSGRGMAEAFF. CDR3 in DNA: TGTGCCATCAGTGGATCAGGGAGGGGTATGGCTGAAGCTTTCTTT.